One sample yielded the 8 T cell receptor beta chains listed below, sequenced in a study of early T cells in non-severe SARS-CoV-2 infection. TCRdb redid the calling of the 5' RACE reads with MiXCR, one entry per CDR3 protein. Among some 77,000 distinct CDR3 sequences listed, over 8.5% were seen once. The sequenced sample was whole blood. The receptor set was obtained from an adult who was a healthcare worker with PCR-confirmed SARS-CoV-2 infection or an uninfected control (not recorded which).

This clonotype was seen a handful of times. Written as DNA, the CDR3 is TGCAGCGTCTCAGGTTTCGGAACTGAAGCTTTCTTT. It specifies CSVSGFGTEAFF. The chain couples TRBV29-1 to TRBJ1-1; D is unresolved. CDR3 length equals 12 residues. The germline V and J ends were trimmed by 6 bases and 5 bases, with 13 bases remaining between them. Germline values: CDR1 SQVTM, CDR2 ANQGSEA. Variable domain in full (rest from reference TRBV29-1 and TRBJ1-1): SAVISQKPSRDICQRGTSLTIQCQVDSQVTMMFWYRQQPGQSLTLIATANQGSEATYESGFVIDKFPISRPNLTFSTLTVSNMSPEDSSIYLCSVSGFGTEAFFGQGTRLTVV.

This clonotype was observed many times. V gene TRBV7-8 combines with J gene TRBJ2-3, with 15 bases identical to TRBD2. Germline V lookup: CDR1 SGHVS, CDR2 FQNEAQ. This CDR3 has 18 residues. Unmatched junction bases numbered 7, after V lost 4 bases and J lost 2 bases. CDR3 loop: CASSWTSGRARVTDTQYF. DNA of the CDR3: TGTGCCAGCAGCTGGACTAGCGGGAGGGCTCGGGTCACAGATACGCAGTATTTT.

The chain uses TRBV28 and TRBJ2-5; 8 bases align to TRBD2. V was pared by 5 bases and J by 5 bases, with 10 bases of the junction left unmatched. Germline values: CDR1 MDHEN, CDR2 SYDVKM. The CDR3 has 15 residues. CDR3 bases: TGTGCCAGCAGTCCCACGGACGCGGGAGGCGAGACCCAGTACTTC. This sequence encodes CASSPTDAGGETQYF.

This clonotype was observed many times. The chain links TRBV7-9 to TRBJ2-7; D might be TRBD1 or TRBD2, each matching 5 bases. Per the germline V gene, CDR1 is SEHNR and CDR2 is FQNEAQ (reference sequence). The CDR3 sequence is 13 residues long. V lost 5 bases, J lost 7 bases, and 15 bases lay in between. CDR3 in amino acids: CASSGRVSGEQYF. The CDR3 DNA sequence: TGTGCCAGCAGCGGCAGGGTAAGCGGAGAGCAGTACTTC. Filled out from reference TRBV7-9 and TRBJ2-7, the complete variable domain reads DTGVSQNPRHKITKRGQNVTFRCDPISEHNRLYWYRQTLGQGPEFLTYFQNEAQLEKSRLLSDRFSAERPKGSFSTLEIQRTEQGDSAMYLCASSGRVSGEQYFGPGTRLTVT.

This clonotype was found many times. The rearrangement links TRBV5-1 to TRBJ2-4; TRBD1 matches 10 bases. CDR1 SGHRS and CDR2 YFSETQ come from the germline V gene. CDR3 size: 16 residues. With 3 bases clipped from V and 5 bases from J, the junction kept 8 bases outside the gene matches. CDR3 amino acids: CASSSAPTGGQNIQYF. The CDR3 DNA is TGCGCCAGCAGCTCCGCCCCGACAGGGGGCCAAAACATTCAGTACTTC.

This clonotype was counted many times. This sequence joins TRBV7-2 and TRBJ1-1; a weak D match, TRBD1 (5 bases). The V and J ends lost 5 bases and 5 bases respectively, with 18 bases between them. CDR3 length equals 15 residues. The germline gives CDR1 SGHTA, CDR2 FQGNSA. The CDR3 sequence is CASSPRGGAGTEAFF. CDR3 in DNA: TGTGCCAGCAGCCCGCGGGGGGGTGCGGGGACTGAAGCTTTCTTT.

This clonotype ranks as medium-sized (0.01 to 0.1%). The chain joins TRBV9 to TRBJ2-5; TRBD2 agrees at 7 bases. Germline loops: CDR1 SGDLS, CDR2 YYNGEE. The CDR3 runs 14 residues. V lost 0 bases, J lost 2 bases, and 1 base stayed unmatched. CDR3 sequence (DNA): TGTGCCAGCAGCGTAGGGACTAGTCAAGAGACCCAGTACTTC. This gives the protein CASSVGTSQETQYF.

The chain recombines TRBV7-9 with TRBJ2-2, with D perhaps TRBD1 (7 bases). The CDR3 has 17 amino acids. CDR1 is SEHNR and CDR2 is FQNEAQ in the germline V gene (reference sequence). Trimming shortened V by 11 bases and J by 0 bases, and 22 bases separated the two germline ends. DNA for the CDR3: TGTGCCGTACCGACAGGGCCGGGAGTGGCGAACACCGGGGAGCTGTTTTTT. Protein: CAVPTGPGVANTGELFF.